The TCR beta chain described here comes from a study of blood T cell repertoires in COVID-19. For the study at large: Both acute and convalescent COVID-19 samples were obtained from the United States, Italy and Spain. Nucleic acid was either cDNA or gDNA, and it came from T cells, B-cell-depleted T cells, or PBMCs.

Per the authors' pipeline: Researchers report that nucleated cell counts were estimated from reference gene primer amplification. Measured with immunoSEQ multiplex PCR; TCRdb has only the in-frame clones, and not every one. V and J calls and clone size are copied from that table; D and trimming were computed from the DNA. The table shows some 89,000 clones, with about 92% occurring only once. V was trimmed by 3 bases and J by 5 bases, leaving 8 bases between them. The CDR3 has 13 residues. Germline-derived CDR1 and CDR2 are MGHDK and SYGVNS. The receptor was derived from a man in his fifties with acute or convalescent COVID-19. The sequencing sample was made of peripheral blood. The rearrangement joins TRBV25-1 to TRBJ2-1, with D tentatively TRBD1 (6 bases). Here the CDR3 DNA reads TGTGCCAGCAGTGACACAGGGAACAATGAGCAGTTCTTC. Amino acids: CASSDTGNNEQFF.